The 14 T cell receptor beta chains in this list originate from one sample, sequenced in a study of T cells in Graves' hyperthyroidism and ophthalmopathy. RNA transcripts gave rise to amplified TCR beta CDR3 regions. A set of HTBI primers served as the primers for a first-round RT-PCR of the TCR CDR3. A single record per CDR3 protein comes from TCRdb applying MiXCR to the multiplex PCR reads. The table shows about 600,000 distinct CDR3 sequences, with 16% occurring only once. The sample taken for sequencing was blood. The receptors here all came from a woman in her thirties or forties with Graves' ophthalmopathy.

This clonotype was detected many times. CDR3 sequence (DNA): TGTGCCAGCAGCCTAATCACAGGCTACAATGAGCAGTTCTTC. It encodes CASSLITGYNEQFF. This chain joins TRBV11-1 and TRBJ2-1; tentative D call: TRBD1 (5 bases). From germline, CDR1 is SGHAT and CDR2 FQDESV (reference sequence). The V end was cut by 5 bases, the J end by 3 bases, with 11 bases between. CDR3 length equals 14 residues.

This clonotype was observed a few times. The J gene is TRBJ2-5, the V gene TRBV4-2; 7 bases are a match to TRBD1. This CDR3 is 15 amino acids long. V dropped 6 bases and J dropped 0; count of bases not matched to a gene: 7. Germline CDR1 LGHNA, CDR2 YNFKEQ. The CDR3 DNA reads as TGTGCCAGCAGTCCAAACAGGGGAGACCAAGAGACCCAGTACTTC. Translating gives CASSPNRGDQETQYF.

This rearrangement joins TRBV11-2 to TRBJ2-2; 9 positions agree with TRBD2. J gave up 7 bases and V 1 base, and 10 bases lay outside the gene matches. This CDR3 has 17 amino acids. Germline V gene lookup returns CDR1 SGHAT and CDR2 FQNNGV. CDR3 DNA: TGTGCCAGCAGCTTAGCAAGTTTAGCGGGAGTGCACGGGGAGCTGTTTTTT. As protein: CASSLASLAGVHGELFF. The full variable domain, completed using reference TRBV11-2 and TRBJ2-2, is EAGVAQSPRYKIIEKRQSVAFWCNPISGHATLYWYQQILGQGPKLLIQFQNNGVVDDSQLPKDRFSAERLKGVDSTLKIQPAKLEDSAVYLCASSLASLAGVHGELFFGEGSRLTVL.

V usage is TRBV3-1 and J usage is TRBJ2-1; possible D gene TRBD1, 5 bases. Looked up from germline, CDR1 is LGHDT and CDR2 is YNNKEL (reference sequence). The V gene lost 4 bases and the J gene lost 14 bases, with 15 bases spanning the gap. The CDR3 extends over 12 amino acids. The CDR3 here is CASSPGAGTEFF. In DNA form, the CDR3 reads TGTGCCAGCAGCCCTGGGGCAGGTACCGAGTTCTTC.

This clonotype was seen a handful of times. The chain carries TRBV7-9 and TRBJ2-1, with 11 bases that match TRBD2. From germline, CDR1 is SEHNR and CDR2 FQNEAQ (reference sequence). This CDR3 has 14 residues. V shed 4 bases, J shed 6 bases, and the junction held 2 bases outside the gene matches. CDR3 nucleotides: TGTGCCAGCAGCTCTAGCGGGAGGCTCAATGAGCAGTTCTTC. The encoded protein is CASSSSGRLNEQFF.

This clonotype was seen repeatedly, ten times or more. This rearrangement joins TRBV28 to TRBJ1-6; D remains unclear. Trimming shortened V by 3 bases and J by 5 bases, and 8 bases separated the two germline ends. The length of the CDR3 is 14 residues. Germline CDR1 reads MDHEN; CDR2 reads SYDVKM. CDR3 protein: CASSFGADNSPLHF. The CDR3 DNA sequence: TGTGCCAGCAGTTTCGGTGCGGATAATTCACCCCTCCACTTT. Full variable domain (outside the CDR3, taken from reference TRBV28 and TRBJ1-6): DVKVTQSSRYLVKRTGEKVFLECVQDMDHENMFWYRQDPGLGLRLIYFSYDVKMKEKGDIPEGYSVSREKKERFSLILESASTNQTSMYLCASSFGADNSPLHFGNGTRLTVT.

In regard to this clonotype: The junction differs from germline at one of its ends, possibly a read error. The chain uses TRBV7-2 and TRBJ2-7; 8 bases align to TRBD1. The CDR3 spans 15 residues. Germline V lookup: CDR1 SGHTA, CDR2 FQGNSA. CDR3 bases: TGCGCCAGCAGCCAACTCCGGGACAGGCCCTACGAGCAGTACTTC. Translation gives CASSQLRDRPYEQYF.

In its sample, this clonotype was seen many times. V and J are TRBV18 and TRBJ1-1; D gene ambiguous. The germline gives CDR1 KGHSH, CDR2 LQKENI. The CDR3 runs to 15 residues. V was trimmed by 6 bases and J by 1 base, leaving 15 bases between them. CDR3 loop: CASSPSSAGNTEAFF. The DNA for the CDR3 is TGTGCCAGCTCGCCTAGCTCGGCGGGGAACACTGAAGCTTTCTTT. Full variable domain (remainder filled in from reference TRBV18 and TRBJ1-1): NAGVMQNPRHLVRRRGQEARLRCSPMKGHSHVYWYRQLPEEGLKFMVYLQKENIIDESGMPKERFSAEFPKEGPSILRIQQVVRGDSAAYFCASSPSSAGNTEAFFGQGTRLTVV.

Only a few counts were recorded for this clonotype. The rearrangement uses TRBV27 and TRBJ1-1; maybe TRBD1 (6 bases). This CDR3 is 13 amino acids long. Trimming removed 5 bases at V and 4 bases at J, with 11 bases between. Germline lookup yields CDR1 MNHEY and CDR2 SMNVEV (reference sequence). The CDR3 nucleotides are TGTGCCAGCAGTGTCAGGGGTATCACTGAAGCTTTCTTT. It specifies CASSVRGITEAFF.

This clonotype was recorded at least ten times. The chain carries TRBV28 and TRBJ2-7; 9 positions agree with TRBD1. Germline V gene sequence: CDR1 MDHEN, CDR2 SYDVKM. V trimming: 4 bases; J trimming: 3 bases; junction bases outside the gene matches: 13. The CDR3 runs 17 residues. The CDR3 region has the DNA TGTGCCAGCAGTTCGTACGGGGCCGGGACAGGGCTCTACGAGCAGTACTTC. Translating it yields CASSSYGAGTGLYEQYF.

The chain uses TRBV28 and TRBJ1-3; possibly TRBD1 for D (5 bases). Germline CDR1 and CDR2: MDHEN and SYDVKM. The CDR3 extends over 14 amino acids. V was pared by 8 bases and J by 4 bases, with 15 bases between. CDR3 DNA sequence: TGTGCCAGCTCCGCGGGGGGTTACGGAAACACCATATATTTT. It codes for CASSAGGYGNTIYF. The full variable domain, with the rest looked up from reference TRBV28 and TRBJ1-3, is DVKVTQSSRYLVKRTGEKVFLECVQDMDHENMFWYRQDPGLGLRLIYFSYDVKMKEKGDIPEGYSVSREKKERFSLILESASTNQTSMYLCASSAGGYGNTIYFGEGSWLTVV.

The chain couples TRBV11-2 to TRBJ2-7; 9 nucleotides agree with TRBD1. This CDR3 comprises 16 residues. Per germline, CDR1 SGHAT and CDR2 FQNNGV. V gave up 0 bases and J gave up 5 bases; unmatched junction bases: 8. This CDR3 is CASSLDATGGSDEQYF. The DNA of the CDR3 is TGTGCCAGCAGCTTAGACGCTACAGGGGGCAGCGACGAGCAGTACTTC.

This clonotype was picked up many times. The chain carries TRBV18 and TRBJ1-2; 9 positions match TRBD1. The CDR3 runs 14 residues. Germline assignment: CDR1 KGHSH and CDR2 LQKENI. V lost 2 bases to trimming and J lost 5 bases; unmatched junction nucleotides: 3. The CDR3 DNA sequence: TGTGCCAGCTCACCATCGGACAGGGGTTATGGCTACACCTTC. Protein product: CASSPSDRGYGYTF.

The genes are TRBV19 and TRBJ2-3, with 9 nucleotides matching TRBD1. This CDR3 spans 16 amino acids. CDR1 and CDR2 (germline): LNHDA, SQIVND (reference sequence). With V trimmed by 3 bases and J by 1 base, 5 bases remained unmatched. The CDR3: CASSIRQGVGTDTQYF. The DNA for the CDR3 is TGTGCCAGTAGTATTCGACAGGGGGTTGGCACAGATACGCAGTATTTT.